This T cell receptor (beta chain) emerged from a study of OX40 agonist ivuxolimab in advanced cancers. Study details: An agonistic human IgG2 monoclonal antibody against OX40 (CD134) was given.

Some clones are missing from TCRdb's copy, which holds only in-frame ones; the method was immunoSEQ multiplex PCR. The data show about 20,000 clones, with 70% to 90% seen just once and about 17% held by the top ten. Study-wide points: People who partly responded at 0.1-3.0 mg/kg had some of the least clonal expansion seen. Clonal expansion was seen in CD4+ and CD8+ blood T cells by week 6 at 0.1 to 3.0 mg/kg.

The CDR3 covers 15 residues. The ends were cut back, 0 bases at V and 6 bases at J, with 14 bases in the middle. The germline V gene encodes CDR1 SGHTA and CDR2 FQGNSA. This clone showed up just once. As yet, its antigen is unknown. Samples of blood were obtained at baseline, on cycle 4 day 1, and on cycle 7 day 1. The receptor was isolated from an adult with an advanced solid tumor such as melanoma, head and neck, liver or kidney cancer. Specimen: CD4+ or CD8+ T cells sorted from blood, collected in a trial of the OX40 agonist ivuxolimab. The chain couples TRBV7-2 to TRBJ1-1; D is perhaps TRBD1 (5 bases). The CDR3 reads CASSLAWGNKAEAFF. The DNA for the CDR3 is TGTGCCAGCAGCTTAGCTTGGGGGAATAAGGCTGAAGCTTTCTTT. Complete variable domain (other parts from reference TRBV7-2 and TRBJ1-1): GAGVSQSPSNKVTEKGKDVELRCDPISGHTALYWYRQSLGQGLEFLIYFQGNSAPDKSGLPSDRFSAERTGGSVSTLTIQRTQQEDSAVYLCASSLAWGNKAEAFFGQGTRLTVV.